Below, 5 T cell receptor beta chains from the same sample are listed, as sequenced in a study of blood T cell repertoires in COVID-19 (dated by TCRdb to about 2020). The library was generated by the immunoSEQ multiplex PCR assay. Sourced from immuneACCESS, this table was stored by TCRdb with only in-frame sequences that have V and J called. A share of the clones is absent; for the studies checked, an unresolved V gene accounts for under half, and the remainder has no known explanation. The sample table contains hundreds of thousands of clones; only one count was recorded for approximately 90% of them. The ten largest clones add up to under 4% of the sample. The sample consisted of peripheral blood. The receptor source for this set is a man aged 18 to 35 with active or convalescent COVID-19.

This sequence joins TRBV6-5 and TRBJ1-2, with 7 bases that match TRBD1. The ends lost 1 base at V and 5 bases at J; junction bases unmatched: 10. This CDR3 has 16 residues. Germline assignment: CDR1 MNHEY and CDR2 SVGAGI. This CDR3 reads CASSYFMTGSYYGYTF. DNA of the CDR3: TGTGCCAGCAGTTACTTCATGACAGGGAGTTATTATGGCTACACCTTC.

This chain joins TRBV5-1 and TRBJ1-2, with 8 bases fitting TRBD1. Germline CDR1 reads SGHRS; CDR2 reads YFSETQ. The CDR3 runs 14 residues. The ends lost 4 bases at V and 6 bases at J; junction bases unmatched: 8. DNA for the CDR3: TGCGCCAGCAGCGAGGACAGGGTACACAATGGCTACACCTTC. Its protein is CASSEDRVHNGYTF. Drawing the rest from reference TRBV5-1 and TRBJ1-2, the complete variable domain is KAGVTQTPRYLIKTRGQQVTLSCSPISGHRSVSWYQQTPGQGLQFLFEYFSETQRNKGNFPGRFSGRQFSNSRSEMNVSTLELGDSALYLCASSEDRVHNGYTFGSGTRLTVV.

This rearrangement joins TRBV7-2 to TRBJ2-1; 9 nucleotides agree with TRBD2. Germline CDR1 and CDR2: SGHTA and FQGNSA. V gave up 5 bases and J gave up 4 bases; unmatched junction bases: 3. This CDR3 comprises 14 residues. CDR3 amino acids: CASSMTSGYNEQFF. The CDR3 DNA reads as TGTGCCAGCAGCATGACTAGCGGATACAATGAGCAGTTCTTC.

This chain uses TRBV5-4 with TRBJ2-3; TRBD2 agrees at 13 bases. Germline lookup yields CDR1 SGHNT and CDR2 YYREEE (reference sequence). V lost 3 bases and J lost 4; bases outside the gene matches: 11. This CDR3 comprises 18 residues. The CDR3 sequence is CASSSSPTSGGSADTQYF. The CDR3 DNA sequence: TGTGCCAGCAGCTCCTCCCCGACTAGCGGGGGGTCCGCAGATACGCAGTATTTT.

The genes are TRBV10-3 and TRBJ2-5, with 9 bases matching TRBD2. The junction had 8 bases not matched to a gene; V was cut back by 10 bases and J by 2 bases. Germline loops: CDR1 ENHRY, CDR2 SYGVKD. The CDR3 has 14 amino acids. The CDR3 is CATQRLAAQETQYF. In DNA form, the CDR3 reads TGTGCCACCCAGCGACTAGCGGCTCAAGAGACCCAGTACTTC.